The clone carrying this T cell receptor (beta chain) occurred a few times. Here immunoSEQ multiplex PCR was the method, and the copy in TCRdb shows in-frame clones only, minus some. The sample has 150,000 or so clones; around 89% are singletons. The V gene's germline CDR1 is LNHDA and CDR2 SQIVND (reference sequence). The CDR3 has 14 amino acids. Trimming at V came to 6 bases and at J to 1 base, leaving 3 bases not matched to a gene. The data belong to a study of blood T cell repertoires in COVID-19. The sequenced sample consisted of peripheral blood. This TCR came from a man aged 18 to 30 with COVID-19, enrolled during active disease. The rearrangement uses TRBV19 and TRBJ2-7; 10 bases map to TRBD1. CDR3 sequence reads: CASRRGQGSYEQYF. CDR3 nucleotide sequence: TGTGCCAGTAGAAGGGGACAGGGGTCCTACGAGCAGTACTTC. The full variable domain, completed using reference TRBV19 and TRBJ2-7, is DGGITQSPKYLFRKEGQNVTLSCEQNLNHDAMYWYRQDPGQGLRLIYYSQIVNDFQKGDIAEGYSVSREKKESFPLTVTSAQKNPTAFYLCASRRGQGSYEQYFGPGTRLTVT.